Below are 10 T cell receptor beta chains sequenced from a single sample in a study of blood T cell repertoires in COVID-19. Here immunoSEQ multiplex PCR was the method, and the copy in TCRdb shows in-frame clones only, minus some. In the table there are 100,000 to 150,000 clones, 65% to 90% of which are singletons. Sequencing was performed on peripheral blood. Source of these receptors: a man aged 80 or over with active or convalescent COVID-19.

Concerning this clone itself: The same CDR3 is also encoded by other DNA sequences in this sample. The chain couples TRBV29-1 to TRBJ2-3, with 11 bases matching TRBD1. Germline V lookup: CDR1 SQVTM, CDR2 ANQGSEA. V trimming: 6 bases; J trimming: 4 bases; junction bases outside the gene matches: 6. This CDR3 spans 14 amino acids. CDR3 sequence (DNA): TGCAGCGTCTGGGACAGGGGGAGAGCAGATACGCAGTATTTT. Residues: CSVWDRGRADTQYF.

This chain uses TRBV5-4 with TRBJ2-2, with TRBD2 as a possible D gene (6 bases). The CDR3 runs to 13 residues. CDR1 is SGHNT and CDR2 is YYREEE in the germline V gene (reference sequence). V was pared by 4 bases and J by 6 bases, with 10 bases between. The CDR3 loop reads CASSRGDSGELFF. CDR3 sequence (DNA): TGTGCCAGCAGCCGCGGGGATTCCGGGGAGCTGTTTTTT.

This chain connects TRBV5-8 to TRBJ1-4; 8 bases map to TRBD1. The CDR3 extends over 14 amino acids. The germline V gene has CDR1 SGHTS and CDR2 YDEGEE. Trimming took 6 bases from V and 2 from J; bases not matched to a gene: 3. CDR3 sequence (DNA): TGTGCCAGCACCCAGGGGGCCACTAATGAAAAACTGTTTTTT. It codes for CASTQGATNEKLFF.

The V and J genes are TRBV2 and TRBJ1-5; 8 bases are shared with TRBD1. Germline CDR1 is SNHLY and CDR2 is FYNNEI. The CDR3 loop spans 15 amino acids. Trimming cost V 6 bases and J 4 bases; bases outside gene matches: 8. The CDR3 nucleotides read TGTGCCAGCAGGAACTTTGGACAGGGTAATCAGCCCCAGCATTTT. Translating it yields CASRNFGQGNQPQHF.

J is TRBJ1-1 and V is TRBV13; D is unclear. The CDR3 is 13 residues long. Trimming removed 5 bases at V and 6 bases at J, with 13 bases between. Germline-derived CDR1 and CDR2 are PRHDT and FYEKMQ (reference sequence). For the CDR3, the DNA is TGTGCCAGCAGCCTCCGACCAGGCGCTGAAGCTTTCTTT. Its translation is CASSLRPGAEAFF.

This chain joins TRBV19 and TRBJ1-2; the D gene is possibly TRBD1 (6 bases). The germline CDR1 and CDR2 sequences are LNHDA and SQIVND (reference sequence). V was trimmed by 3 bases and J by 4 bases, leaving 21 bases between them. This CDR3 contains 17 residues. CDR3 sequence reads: CASSIGVKLTGTYGYTF. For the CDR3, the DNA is TGTGCCAGTAGTATCGGCGTTAAGCTCACAGGGACCTATGGCTACACCTTC.

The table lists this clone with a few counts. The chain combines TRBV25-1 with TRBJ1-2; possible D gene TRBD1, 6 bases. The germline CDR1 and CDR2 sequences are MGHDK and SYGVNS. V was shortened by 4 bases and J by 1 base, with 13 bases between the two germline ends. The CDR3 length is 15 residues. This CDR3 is CASSGWTAINYGYTF. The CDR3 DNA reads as TGTGCCAGCAGTGGTTGGACAGCGATTAACTATGGCTACACCTTC.

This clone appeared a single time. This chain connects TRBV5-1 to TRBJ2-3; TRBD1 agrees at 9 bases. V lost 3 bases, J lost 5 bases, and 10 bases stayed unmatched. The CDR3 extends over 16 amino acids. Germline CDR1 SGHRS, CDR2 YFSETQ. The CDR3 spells CASSSGTGWQGDTQYF. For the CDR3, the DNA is TGCGCCAGCAGCTCCGGGACAGGGTGGCAGGGAGATACGCAGTATTTT.

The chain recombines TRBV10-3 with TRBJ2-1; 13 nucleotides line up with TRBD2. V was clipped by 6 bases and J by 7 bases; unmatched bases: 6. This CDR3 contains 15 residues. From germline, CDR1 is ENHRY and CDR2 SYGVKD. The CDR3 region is CAIRPTSGGANEQFF. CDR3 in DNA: TGTGCCATCAGACCCACTAGCGGGGGGGCAAATGAGCAGTTCTTC.

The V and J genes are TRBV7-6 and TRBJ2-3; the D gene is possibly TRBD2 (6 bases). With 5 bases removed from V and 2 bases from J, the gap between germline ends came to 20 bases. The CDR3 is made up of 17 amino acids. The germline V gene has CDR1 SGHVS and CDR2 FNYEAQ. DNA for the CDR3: TGTGCCAGCAGCCCGGAGGGAGTGCGGGACCACACAGATACGCAGTATTTT. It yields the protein CASSPEGVRDHTDTQYF.